A single T cell receptor beta chain is shown here with its context. This sample is drawn from a study of T cell responses to AZD1222 COVID-19 vaccine. The germline V gene encodes CDR1 MGHDK and CDR2 SYGVNS. There are 13 residues in the CDR3. V lost 1 base and J 4 bases, leaving 5 bases between the germline ends. Generated by immunoSEQ multiplex PCR, the TCRdb table keeps only in-frame clones and is missing some. The sample records approximately 130,000 clones, more than 80% being singletons. The gene calls are TRBV25-1 and TRBJ1-3, with a possible D match to TRBD1 (5 bases). The TCR was taken from an adult who received the MenACWY meningococcal vaccine as a control. The sample here was peripheral blood, taken 28 days after the second dose of the MenACWY control vaccine. The CDR3 region has the DNA TGTGCCAGCAGTGAATGGACAGGAAACACCATATATTTT. It encodes CASSEWTGNTIYF.